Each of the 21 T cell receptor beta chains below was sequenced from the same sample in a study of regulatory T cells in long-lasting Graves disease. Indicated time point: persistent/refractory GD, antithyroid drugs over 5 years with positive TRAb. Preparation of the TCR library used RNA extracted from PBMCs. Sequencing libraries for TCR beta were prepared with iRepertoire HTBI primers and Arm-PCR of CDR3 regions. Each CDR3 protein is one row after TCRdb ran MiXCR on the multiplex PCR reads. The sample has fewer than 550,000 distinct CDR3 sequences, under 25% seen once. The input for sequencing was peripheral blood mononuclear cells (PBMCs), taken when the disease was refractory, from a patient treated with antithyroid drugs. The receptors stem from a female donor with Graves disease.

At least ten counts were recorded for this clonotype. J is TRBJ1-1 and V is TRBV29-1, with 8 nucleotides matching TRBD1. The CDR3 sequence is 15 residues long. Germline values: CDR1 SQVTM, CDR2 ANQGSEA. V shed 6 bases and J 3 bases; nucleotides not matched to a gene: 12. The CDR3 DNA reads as TGCAGCGTCCGTTGGACAGGGTTTGGAGACACTGAAGCTTTCTTT. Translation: CSVRWTGFGDTEAFF.

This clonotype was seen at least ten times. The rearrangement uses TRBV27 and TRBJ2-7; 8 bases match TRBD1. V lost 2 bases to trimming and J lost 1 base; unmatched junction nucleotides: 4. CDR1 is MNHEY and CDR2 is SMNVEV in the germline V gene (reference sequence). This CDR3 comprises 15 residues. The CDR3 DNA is TGTGCCAGCAGTTTACTAACAGGGGGTTCCTACGAGCAGTACTTC. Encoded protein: CASSLLTGGSYEQYF.

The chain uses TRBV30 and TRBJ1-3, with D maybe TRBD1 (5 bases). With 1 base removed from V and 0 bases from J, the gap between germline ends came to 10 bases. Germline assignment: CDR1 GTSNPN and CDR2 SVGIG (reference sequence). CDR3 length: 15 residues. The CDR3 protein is CAWSGGAPSGNTIYF. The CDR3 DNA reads TGTGCCTGGAGTGGAGGGGCCCCCTCTGGAAACACCATATATTTT.

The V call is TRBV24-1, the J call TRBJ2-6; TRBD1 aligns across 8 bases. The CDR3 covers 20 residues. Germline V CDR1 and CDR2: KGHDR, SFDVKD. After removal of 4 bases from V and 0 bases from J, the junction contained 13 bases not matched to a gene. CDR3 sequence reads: CATSDPTGTGLDSGANVLTF. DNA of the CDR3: TGTGCCACCAGTGACCCGACCGGGACAGGACTCGACTCTGGGGCCAACGTCCTGACTTTC.

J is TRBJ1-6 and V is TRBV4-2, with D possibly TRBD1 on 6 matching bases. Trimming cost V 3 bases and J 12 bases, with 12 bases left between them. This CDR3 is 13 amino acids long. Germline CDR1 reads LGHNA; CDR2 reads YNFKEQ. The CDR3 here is CASSQRQGRPLHF. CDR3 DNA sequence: TGTGCCAGCAGCCAGAGGCAGGGGAGACCCCTCCACTTT.

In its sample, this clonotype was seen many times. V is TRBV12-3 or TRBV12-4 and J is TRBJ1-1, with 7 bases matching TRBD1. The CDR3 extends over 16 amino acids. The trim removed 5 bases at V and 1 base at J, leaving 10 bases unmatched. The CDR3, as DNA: TGTGCCAGCAGTCCCGTGGGACAGACCCCGAACACTGAAGCTTTCTTT. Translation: CASSPVGQTPNTEAFF.

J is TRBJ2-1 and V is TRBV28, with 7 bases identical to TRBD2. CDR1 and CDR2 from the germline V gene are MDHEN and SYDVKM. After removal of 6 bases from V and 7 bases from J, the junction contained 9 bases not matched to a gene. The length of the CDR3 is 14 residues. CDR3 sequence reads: CASSRRAGANEQFF. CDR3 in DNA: TGTGCCAGCAGCCGAAGGGCGGGAGCTAATGAGCAGTTCTTC.

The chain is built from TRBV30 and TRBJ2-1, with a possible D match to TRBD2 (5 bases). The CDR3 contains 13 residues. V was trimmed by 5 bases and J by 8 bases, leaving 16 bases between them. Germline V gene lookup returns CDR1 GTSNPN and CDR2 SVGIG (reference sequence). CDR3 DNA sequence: TGTGCCTGGTCTGACCCCCCGAGGGATGAGCAGTTCTTC. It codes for CAWSDPPRDEQFF.

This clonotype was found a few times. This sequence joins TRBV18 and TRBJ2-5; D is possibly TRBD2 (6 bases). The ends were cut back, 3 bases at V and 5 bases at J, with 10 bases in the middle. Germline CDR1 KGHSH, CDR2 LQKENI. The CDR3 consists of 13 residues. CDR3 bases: TGTGCCAGCTCACCCTCTAGCGTGGAGACCCAGTACTTC. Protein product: CASSPSSVETQYF. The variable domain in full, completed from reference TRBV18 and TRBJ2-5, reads NAGVMQNPRHLVRRRGQEARLRCSPMKGHSHVYWYRQLPEEGLKFMVYLQKENIIDESGMPKERFSAEFPKEGPSILRIQQVVRGDSAAYFCASSPSSVETQYFGPGTRLLVL.

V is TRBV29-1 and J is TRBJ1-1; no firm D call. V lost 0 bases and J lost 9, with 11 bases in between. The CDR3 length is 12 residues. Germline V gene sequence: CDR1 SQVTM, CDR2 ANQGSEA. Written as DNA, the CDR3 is TGCAGCGTTGAAGAGCTAAGGGTTAAAGCTTTCTTT. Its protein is CSVEELRVKAFF.

The CDR3 is CASSVNNRETEAFF. In DNA form, the CDR3 reads TGTGCCAGCAGCGTGAACAACAGGGAAACTGAAGCTTTCTTT. This sequence joins TRBV9 and TRBJ1-1; D might be TRBD1 (6 bases). V was cut by 2 bases and J by 5 bases, with 13 bases left in between. Germline lookup yields CDR1 SGDLS and CDR2 YYNGEE. The CDR3 extends over 14 amino acids.

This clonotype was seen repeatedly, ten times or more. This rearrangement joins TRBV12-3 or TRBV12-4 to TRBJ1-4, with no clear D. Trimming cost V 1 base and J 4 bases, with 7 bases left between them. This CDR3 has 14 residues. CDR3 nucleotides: TGTGCCAGCAGTTTAGGAAGCCTTAATGAAAAACTGTTTTTT. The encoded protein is CASSLGSLNEKLFF.

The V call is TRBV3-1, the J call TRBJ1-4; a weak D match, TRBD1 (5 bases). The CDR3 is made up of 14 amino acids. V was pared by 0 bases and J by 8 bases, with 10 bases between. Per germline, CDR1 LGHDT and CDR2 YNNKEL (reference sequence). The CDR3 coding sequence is TGTGCCAGCAGCCAAGATGGGGCGAGCGAAAAACTGTTTTTT. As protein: CASSQDGASEKLFF.

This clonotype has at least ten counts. The CDR3 DNA is TGTGCCACCAGCAGAGCCAGGGGCAGGGTAAAACTGTTTTTT. Translating it yields CATSRARGRVKLFF. The V call is TRBV15, the J call TRBJ1-4; maybe TRBD1 (6 bases). The CDR3 covers 14 residues. CDR1 LNHNV and CDR2 YYDKDF come from the germline V gene (reference sequence). The V gene lost 1 base and the J gene lost 10 bases, with 13 bases spanning the gap.

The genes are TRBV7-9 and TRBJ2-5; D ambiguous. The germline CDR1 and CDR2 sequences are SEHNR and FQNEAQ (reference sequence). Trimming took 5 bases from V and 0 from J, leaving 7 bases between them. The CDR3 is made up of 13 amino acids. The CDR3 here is CASSQQYQETQYF. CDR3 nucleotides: TGTGCCAGCAGCCAACAGTACCAAGAGACCCAGTACTTC.

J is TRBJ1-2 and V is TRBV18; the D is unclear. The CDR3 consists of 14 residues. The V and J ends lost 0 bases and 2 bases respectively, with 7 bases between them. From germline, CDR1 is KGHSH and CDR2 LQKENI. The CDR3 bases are TGTGCCAGCTCACCACCGAGCCTGAACTATGGCTACACCTTC. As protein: CASSPPSLNYGYTF.

CDR3 coding DNA: TGTGCCAGCAACCGTGGGAGGCAGGGGACATACGAGCAGTACTTC. Its translation: CASNRGRQGTYEQYF. The rearrangement uses TRBV6-2 or TRBV6-3 and TRBJ2-7; either TRBD1 or TRBD2 may fit D (6 bases each). The germline V and J ends were trimmed by 7 bases and 4 bases, with 20 bases remaining between them. The CDR3 spans 15 residues. Germline V gene lookup returns CDR1 MNHEY and CDR2 SVGEGT.

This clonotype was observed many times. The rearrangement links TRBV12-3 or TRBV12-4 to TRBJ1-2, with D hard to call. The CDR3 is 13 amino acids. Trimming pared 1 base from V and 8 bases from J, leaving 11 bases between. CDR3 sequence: CASSLGGGAGYTF. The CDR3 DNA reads TGTGCCAGCAGTTTAGGCGGCGGCGCGGGCTACACCTTC.

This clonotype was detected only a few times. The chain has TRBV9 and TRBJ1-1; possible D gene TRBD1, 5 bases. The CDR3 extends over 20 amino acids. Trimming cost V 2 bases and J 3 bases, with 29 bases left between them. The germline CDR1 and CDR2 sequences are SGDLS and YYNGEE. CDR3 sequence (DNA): TGTGCCAGCAGCGTCGGGGGGGGATTTTGGTCCGGGGCCCAGGACACTGAAGCTTTCTTT. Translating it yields CASSVGGGFWSGAQDTEAFF.

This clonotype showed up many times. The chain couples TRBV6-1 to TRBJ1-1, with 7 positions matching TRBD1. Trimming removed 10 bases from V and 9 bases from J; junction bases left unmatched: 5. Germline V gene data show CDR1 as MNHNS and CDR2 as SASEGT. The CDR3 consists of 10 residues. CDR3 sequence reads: CATRDSQAFF. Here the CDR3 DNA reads TGTGCCACCCGGGACAGCCAAGCTTTCTTT.

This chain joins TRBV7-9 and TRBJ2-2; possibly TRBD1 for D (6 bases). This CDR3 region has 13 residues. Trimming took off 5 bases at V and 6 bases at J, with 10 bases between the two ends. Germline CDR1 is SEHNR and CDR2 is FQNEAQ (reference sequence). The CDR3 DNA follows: TGTGCCAGCAGCATCACAGGGTCCGGGGAGCTGTTTTTT. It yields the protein CASSITGSGELFF.